This TCR beta chain was documented in a study of T cells after yellow fever vaccination (dated by TCRdb to 2018 to 2020). At the level of the whole study: The SMART-Seq v4 Ultra Low Input RNA kit was used to prepare libraries from fractions with low cell numbers. To follow T-cell clones before and after both primary and booster YFV17D yellow fever vaccination, bulk TCR alpha and beta repertoires underwent longitudinal sequencing. Two healthy male donors, one aged 18 to 30 and one aged 30 to 40 years, made up the cohort. Blood was drawn at multiple timepoints before and after primary and secondary immunization, with bulk PBMC replicates and cell subsets isolated. Study-wide conclusions, independent of this receptor: Compared with the primary T-cell response, the secondary T-cell response was weaker but faster, peaking on day 5 rather than day 15. Because only two donors were included in the study, the extent to which the findings can be generalized is limited. After the booster, most clones that had expanded after primary vaccination were detected again (almost 97% of CD4 and 88% of CD8), suggesting broad maintenance of memory. A small fraction of clonotypes showed up in both the CD4 and CD8 compartments, probably as a result of convergent recombination. Computational filtering was required because FACS-sorted repertoires could contain abundant contaminating clonotypes from the bulk population.

Synthesis of TCR cDNA relied on 5'RACE template switching, a step that introduced a universal primer site along with unique molecular identifiers. cDNA synthesis was primed from both the TCR alpha and TCR beta constant segments. Library amplification used two PCR steps, and the second PCR step added sample barcodes and sequencing adapters. Sequencing of libraries was done on Illumina HiSeq 2500 (2x100 bp) or NovaSeq (2x150 bp). For the original study's pipeline: MIGEC was used to demultiplex reads and collapse the reads into UMI consensus sequences, and MiXCR was used for V(D)J alignment. Using edgeR on replicate PBMC samples, clonotypes were called vaccine-responding if FDR was below 0.01 and the log2 fold change was above 5 up to day 15. Each bulk clonotype received a CD4 or CD8 identity based on whether the sequenced CD4 or CD8 repertoire contained that clonotype at higher abundance. The raw public data were reprocessed by TCRdb itself: fastp quality trimming at Q25, MiXCR clonotype calling, in-frame beta chains only. A single entry per CDR3 protein holds the most common genes and DNA from its merged rows. For this entry, the V and J calls and clone size follow TCRdb and not the study's own pipeline. The sample table shows some 73,000 distinct CDR3 sequences, and around 7% are seen once. 35% to 45% of the sample rests with the top ten.

Taken with the paper, the label for treatment or condition translates to: live attenuated yellow fever vaccine strain. A standard Ficoll-Paque protocol was used to isolate PBMCs from peripheral blood. CD4 and CD8 T-cell fractions were isolated with Dynabeads CD4 and CD8 positive selection kits. RNA was extracted with TriZol from bulk PBMCs, CD4 and CD8 fractions, and dextramer-positive and dextramer-negative fractions. V lost 6 bases and J lost 4 bases, and the count of bases not matched to a germline gene is 7. The germline V gene encodes CDR1 MNHEY and CDR2 SVGAGI. Inclusive of the bounding cysteine and phenylalanine, the CDR3 is 16 residues long. Of the read, only the CDR3 DNA is kept; its 48 bases are in frame from base 1. The sample holds a few counts of this clonotype. What antigen it recognizes has not been identified. There are no base qualities to consult, and no much larger clone falls within one base.

The rearranged segments are TRBV6-5 and TRBJ2-2, and TRBD1 aligns with 11 junction nucleotides. The sample was CD8+ T cells sorted from PBMCs, taken on the day of the yellow fever booster vaccination. This TCR was sampled from a man under 40 who received the YFV17D yellow fever vaccine. The CDR3 sequence is CASRFAGTGGTGELFF. The DNA reads as follows: TGTGCCAGCAGATTCGCCGGGACAGGGGGCACCGGGGAGCTGTTTTTT.